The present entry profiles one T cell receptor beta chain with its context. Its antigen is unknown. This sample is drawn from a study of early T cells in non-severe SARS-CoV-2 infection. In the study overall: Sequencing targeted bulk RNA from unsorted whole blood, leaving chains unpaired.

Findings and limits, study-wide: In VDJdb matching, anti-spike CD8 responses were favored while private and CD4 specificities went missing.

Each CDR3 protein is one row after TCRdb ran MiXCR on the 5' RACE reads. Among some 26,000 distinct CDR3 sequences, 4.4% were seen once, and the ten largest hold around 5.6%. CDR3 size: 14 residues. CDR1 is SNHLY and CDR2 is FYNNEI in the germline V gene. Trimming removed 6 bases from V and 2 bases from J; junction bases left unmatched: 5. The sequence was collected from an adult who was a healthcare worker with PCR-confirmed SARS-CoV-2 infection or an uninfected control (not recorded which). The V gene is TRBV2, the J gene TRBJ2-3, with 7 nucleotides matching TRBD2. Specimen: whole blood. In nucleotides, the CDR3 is TGTGCCAGCAGGGGGGACTACCCCACAGATACGCAGTATTTT. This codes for CASRGDYPTDTQYF.